Each of the 23 T cell receptor beta chains below was sequenced from the same sample in a study of blood T cells in healthy people across ages (dated by TCRdb to between 2014 and 2017). Receptors were amplified or captured by 5' RACE. The sequencer listed for this sample is Illumina HiSeq 2500. A second PCR of roughly 7 to 12 cycles was run with a J-beta primer mix and a sample-barcoded 5' primer. TCRdb took the public reads, trimmed them with fastp at Q25, ran MiXCR for clone calling and kept in-frame beta chains. Every entry covers one CDR3 protein and lists the most common genes and DNA from its rows. The sample profile shows about 1,500,000 distinct CDR3 sequences; approximately 38% of them were found once. Roughly 7.9% of the sample belongs to the ten largest clones. Sample: blood. The receptor set was obtained from a young woman in good health.

The V and J genes are TRBV25-1 and TRBJ1-2; D remains unclear. Germline V CDR1 and CDR2: MGHDK, SYGVNS. Trimming shortened V by 1 base and J by 7 bases, and 22 bases separated the two germline ends. This CDR3 has 17 residues. The CDR3 DNA reads as TGTGCCAGCAGTGAATTCTTTACGCCACAAGGCCTACCTGGCTACACCTTC. Translating gives CASSEFFTPQGLPGYTF.

The rearrangement links TRBV7-9 to TRBJ2-7, with a tentative D call TRBD2 (6 bases). The CDR3 extends over 15 amino acids. Germline V gene sequence: CDR1 SEHNR, CDR2 FQNEAQ (reference sequence). V gave up 4 bases and J gave up 7 bases, with 20 bases separating them. The CDR3 DNA reads as TGTGCCAGCAGCTCAACTCCTAGCGCAACCTGGGAGCAGTACTTC. Translating it yields CASSSTPSATWEQYF. The variable domain in full, with the rest retrieved from reference TRBV7-9 and TRBJ2-7, is DTGVSQNPRHKITKRGQNVTFRCDPISEHNRLYWYRQTLGQGPEFLTYFQNEAQLEKSRLLSDRFSAERPKGSFSTLEIQRTEQGDSAMYLCASSSTPSATWEQYFGPGTRLTVT.

Only a few counts were recorded for this clonotype. The chain recombines TRBV29-1 with TRBJ2-5; D is perhaps TRBD2 (6 bases). Between the trimmed V and J ends, which lost 4 bases and 1 base, there was a span of 10 bases. Germline CDR1 SQVTM, CDR2 ANQGSEA. The CDR3 has 13 residues. The CDR3 DNA reads as TGCAGCGTTGTGGAGGGACCCCAAGAGACCCAGTACTTC. This encodes CSVVEGPQETQYF.

J is TRBJ2-1 and V is TRBV9, with 7 bases aligning to TRBD2. The CDR3 totals 13 residues. V dropped 7 bases and J dropped 9; count of bases not matched to a gene: 10. Germline assignment: CDR1 SGDLS and CDR2 YYNGEE. As DNA, the CDR3 is TGTGCCAGCCGGTTCGGGCGGGGGACTGAGCAGTTCTTC. Its protein is CASRFGRGTEQFF.

The chain carries TRBV9 and TRBJ2-1; 10 positions match TRBD2. V gave up 2 bases and J gave up 3 bases; unmatched junction bases: 5. The CDR3 is 16 residues long. Germline CDR1 is SGDLS and CDR2 is YYNGEE. The CDR3 nucleotides read TGTGCCAGCAGCGTCTCTAGCGGGGGATACTACAATGAGCAGTTCTTC. This gives the protein CASSVSSGGYYNEQFF.

The rearrangement uses TRBV5-1 and TRBJ2-3, with 10 positions matching TRBD1. Germline assignment: CDR1 SGHRS and CDR2 YFSETQ. Trimming cost V 4 bases and J 0 bases; bases outside gene matches: 14. This CDR3 spans 19 amino acids. DNA of the CDR3: TGCGCCAGCAGCCCGGACAGGGGGTCACCGTTTCCTAGCACAGATACGCAGTATTTT. This codes for CASSPDRGSPFPSTDTQYF.

Many counts were recorded for this clonotype. The V and J genes are TRBV5-6 and TRBJ2-1; D is undetermined. Gene TRBJ2-7 matches the end of the DNA better, so the J call may be wrong. The germline gives CDR1 SGHDT, CDR2 YYEEEE. There are 16 residues in the CDR3. The CDR3 loop reads CASSLKGFNSYNEQYF. CDR3 DNA sequence: TGTGCCAGCAGCTTGAAAGGGTTTAATTCCTACAATGAGCAGTACTTC.

V usage is TRBV27 and J usage is TRBJ1-1, with TRBD1 matching over 7 bases. Per the germline V gene, CDR1 is MNHEY and CDR2 is SMNVEV (reference sequence). V trimming: 6 bases; J trimming: 5 bases; junction bases outside the gene matches: 9. This CDR3 has 14 residues. The CDR3, as DNA: TGTGCCAGCAGGGCAGACAGGGTATTAACTGAAGCTTTCTTT. It is translated as CASRADRVLTEAFF.

V usage is TRBV6-6 and J usage is TRBJ2-1, with D hard to call. Trimming removed 0 bases at V and 8 bases at J, with 8 bases between. This CDR3 region has 13 residues. Germline values: CDR1 MNHNY, CDR2 SVGAGI (reference sequence). The chain's CDR3 is CASSYSGQDEQFF. CDR3 coding DNA: TGTGCCAGCAGTTACTCGGGCCAGGATGAGCAGTTCTTC.

The rearrangement joins TRBV18 to TRBJ2-1, with D unresolved. Germline values: CDR1 KGHSH, CDR2 LQKENI. This CDR3 region has 15 residues. V lost 3 bases and J lost 3, with 12 bases in between. The CDR3 reads CASSPSHSVYNEQFF. DNA for the CDR3: TGTGCCAGCTCACCCTCGCACTCCGTCTACAATGAGCAGTTCTTC. The whole variable domain, filled in from reference TRBV18 and TRBJ2-1, reads NAGVMQNPRHLVRRRGQEARLRCSPMKGHSHVYWYRQLPEEGLKFMVYLQKENIIDESGMPKERFSAEFPKEGPSILRIQQVVRGDSAAYFCASSPSHSVYNEQFFGPGTRLTVL.

The gene calls are TRBV28 and TRBJ1-6, with no clear D. The germline gives CDR1 MDHEN, CDR2 SYDVKM. Trimming shortened V by 4 bases and J by 6 bases, and 7 bases separated the two germline ends. The CDR3 contains 13 residues. CDR3 protein: CASSSPLNSPLHF. For the CDR3, the DNA is TGTGCCAGCAGTTCCCCCCTTAATTCACCCCTCCACTTT.

This clonotype was counted only a few times. V and J are TRBV5-1 and TRBJ2-2; 13 bases fit TRBD2. The CDR3 sequence is 16 residues long. The ends lost 4 bases at V and 6 bases at J; junction bases unmatched: 6. The germline V gene encodes CDR1 SGHRS and CDR2 YFSETQ. In nucleotides, the CDR3 is TGCGCCAGCAGCGGGACTAGCGGGATTTTTGCCGGGGAGCTGTTTTTT. This codes for CASSGTSGIFAGELFF.

V and J are TRBV5-1 and TRBJ2-3; D perhaps matches TRBD2 (5 bases). V was clipped by 0 bases and J by 4 bases, with 12 bases between them. The CDR3 is made up of 15 amino acids. CDR1 and CDR2 from the germline V gene are SGHRS and YFSETQ. This CDR3 is CASSLATGSADTQYF. The CDR3 DNA is TGCGCCAGCAGCTTGGCCACGGGATCGGCAGATACGCAGTATTTT. Using reference TRBV5-1 and TRBJ2-3 for the parts outside the CDR3, the full variable domain is KAGVTQTPRYLIKTRGQQVTLSCSPISGHRSVSWYQQTPGQGLQFLFEYFSETQRNKGNFPGRFSGRQFSNSRSEMNVSTLELGDSALYLCASSLATGSADTQYFGPGTRLTVL.

This clonotype was counted only a few times. The chain has TRBV6-1 and TRBJ1-4; D unresolved. The CDR3 is 13 residues long. The germline V gene encodes CDR1 MNHNS and CDR2 SASEGT. V was cut by 6 bases and J by 12 bases, with 17 bases left in between. The CDR3 DNA is TGTGCCAGCAGCGAGAAGAAGGATCTGGAACTGTTTTTT. It is translated as CASSEKKDLELFF.

This clonotype showed up just once. The chain combines TRBV2 with TRBJ2-3; perhaps TRBD1 as D (5 bases). Germline CDR1 SNHLY, CDR2 FYNNEI. The germline V and J ends were trimmed by 6 bases and 4 bases, with 8 bases remaining between them. This CDR3 region has 12 residues. The CDR3 DNA sequence: TGTGCCAGCAGGGGGCAATCAGATACGCAGTATTTT. This codes for CASRGQSDTQYF.

This clonotype was seen only once. The V call is TRBV28, the J call TRBJ2-5; 7 nucleotides match TRBD1. V shed 5 bases, J shed 5 bases, and the junction held 11 bases outside the gene matches. The CDR3 is 15 amino acids. Germline assignment: CDR1 MDHEN and CDR2 SYDVKM. The CDR3: CASSPRTGFRETQYF. The DNA for the CDR3 is TGTGCCAGCAGTCCTCGGACAGGATTTCGCGAGACCCAGTACTTC.

The chain employs TRBV7-9 and TRBJ1-1; D is possibly TRBD1 (6 bases). This CDR3 contains 14 residues. The V end lost 5 bases, the J end lost 6 bases, and 16 bases lay between the germline ends. Germline CDR1 reads SEHNR; CDR2 reads FQNEAQ (reference sequence). This chain's CDR3 is CASSPTTGYAEAFF. CDR3 DNA: TGTGCCAGCAGCCCCACGACAGGCTACGCTGAAGCTTTCTTT.

This clonotype was seen just once. This chain joins TRBV28 and TRBJ1-1; 7 nucleotides match TRBD1. The CDR3 covers 16 residues. Germline assignment: CDR1 MDHEN and CDR2 SYDVKM. V shed 7 bases and J 1 base; nucleotides not matched to a gene: 12. CDR3 protein: CASTPRGELANTEAFF. Written as DNA, the CDR3 is TGTGCCAGCACGCCCAGGGGGGAGTTAGCGAACACTGAAGCTTTCTTT.

This clonotype has more than one count but fewer than ten. This chain connects TRBV20-1 to TRBJ1-5, with TRBD1 matching over 7 bases. V lost 3 bases, J lost 4 bases, and 12 bases stayed unmatched. Germline V CDR1 and CDR2: DFQATT, SNEGSKA (reference sequence). The CDR3 extends over 16 amino acids. The CDR3 region has the DNA TGCAGTGCTAGCCCCCCTTCCGGGACAGATAATCAGCCCCAGCATTTT. Protein sequence: CSASPPSGTDNQPQHF.

The chain links TRBV5-1 to TRBJ2-3; TRBD1 is a possible D gene (5 bases). Germline CDR1 is SGHRS and CDR2 is YFSETQ. The CDR3 covers 15 residues. V lost 4 bases to trimming and J lost 6 bases, with 18 bases between them. The CDR3: CASSPTALNVDTQYF. The DNA for the CDR3 is TGCGCCAGCAGCCCGACAGCCCTCAATGTGGATACGCAGTATTTT.

V is TRBV5-6 and J is TRBJ2-7, with D perhaps matching TRBD2 (6 bases). This CDR3 is 15 amino acids long. V was trimmed by 2 bases and J by 0 bases, leaving 12 bases between them. Germline assignment: CDR1 SGHDT and CDR2 YYEEEE. The CDR3 nucleotides read TGTGCCAGCAGCTTACGGGGGTCCCTCTCCTACGAGCAGTACTTC. It translates to CASSLRGSLSYEQYF.

The chain uses TRBV12-3 or TRBV12-4 and TRBJ2-1; 7 bases line up with TRBD2. CDR3 length equals 15 residues. The V gene end was trimmed by 5 bases and the J gene end by 2 bases; junction bases not matched to a gene: 6. In nucleotides, the CDR3 is TGTGCCAGCAGTAGCCTAGCGGCCCCCTACAATGAGCAGTTCTTC. Protein product: CASSSLAAPYNEQFF.

This clonotype was seen only a few times. This chain links TRBV6-1 with TRBJ1-5; D possibly corresponds to TRBD1 (5 bases). CDR3 length equals 14 residues. V lost 6 bases, J lost 1 base, and 10 bases lay in between. Looked up from germline, CDR1 is MNHNS and CDR2 is SASEGT. CDR3: CASSRERSNQPQHF. The CDR3 coding sequence is TGTGCCAGCAGCAGGGAACGGAGCAATCAGCCCCAGCATTTT.